The rows below give T cell receptor beta chains drawn from one sample of a study of blood T cell repertoires in COVID-19. Profiling relied on immunoSEQ multiplex PCR, and the TCRdb table lists in-frame clones only, not all of them. The sample gives fewer than 300,000 clones, approximately 91% of which show up once; around 2% is in the top ten. Sequencing input: peripheral blood. Receptor source: a woman aged 25 to 39 with COVID-19, enrolled during active disease. The CDR3 runs from the conserved cysteine through the conserved F or W. A D gene is named only where the DNA matches it firmly. The size entry is marked missing in some rows and otherwise reads once, few, many or a size class.

TRBV6-1	TRBJ2-7	.	TRBD1	CASSEDRVPYEQYF	TGTGCCAGCAGTGAGGACAGGGTACCCTACGAGCAGTACTTC
TRBV3-1/TRBV3-2	TRBJ1-6	.	TRBD1	CASSQGRGYSPLHF	TGTGCCAGCAGCCAAGGCAGGGGGTATTCACCCCTCCACTTT
TRBV24-1	TRBJ1-3	.	.	CATSDLRGMSGNTIYF	TGTGCCACCAGTGATCTGCGAGGGATGAGTGGAAACACCATATATTTT
TRBV28	TRBJ2-1	.	TRBD2	CASSLLREAYNEQFF	TGTGCCAGCAGTTTGTTGCGGGAGGCCTACAATGAGCAGTTCTTC
TRBV27	TRBJ1-6	.	TRBD1	CASSFGTGGYNSPLHF	TGTGCCAGCAGTTTTGGGACAGGGGGATATAATTCACCCCTCCACTTT
TRBV11-2	TRBJ1-4	few	.	CASSSQGGGYNEKLFF	TGTGCCAGCAGCTCTCAAGGGGGGGGATATAATGAAAAACTGTTTTTT
TRBV4-2	TRBJ2-5	.	.	CASSQVGWGRKPPETQYF	TGTGCCAGCAGCCAAGTGGGGTGGGGGCGAAAACCCCCAGAGACCCAGTACTTC
TRBV29-1	TRBJ1-1	.	.	CSVTTGGARTEAFF	TGCAGCGTTACGACAGGTGGGGCGAGAACTGAAGCTTTCTTT
TRBV11-2	TRBJ2-3	.	.	CASSLGGGASTDTQYF	TGTGCCAGCAGCTTAGGGGGCGGTGCTAGCACAGATACGCAGTATTTT
TRBV5-1	TRBJ1-1	.	TRBD1	CASSLDRANTEAFF	TGCGCCAGCAGTTTAGACAGGGCCAACACTGAAGCTTTCTTT
TRBV30	TRBJ1-6	once	.	CAWSVNSDASPLHF	TGTGCCTGGAGTGTAAACTCCGATGCCTCACCCCTCCACTTT
TRBV2	TRBJ2-3	.	.	CASRFLGQGTDTQYF	TGTGCCAGCAGATTTCTTGGGCAGGGAACAGATACGCAGTATTTT
TRBV2	TRBJ1-1	.	TRBD1	CASNQQGITEAFF	TGTGCCAGCAATCAACAGGGGATCACTGAAGCTTTCTTT
TRBV29-1	TRBJ2-2	once	.	CSVFRGGNTGELFF	TGCAGCGTTTTCCGAGGGGGGAACACCGGGGAGCTGTTTTTT
TRBV19	TRBJ2-2	.	.	CASSISRSNTGELFF	TGTGCCAGTAGTATTAGTCGGTCAAACACCGGGGAGCTGTTTTTT
TRBV30	TRBJ1-4	.	.	CAWSVPYTATNEKLFF	TGTGCCTGGAGTGTCCCCTACACAGCAACTAATGAAAAACTGTTTTTT
TRBV27	TRBJ1-4	.	TRBD1	CASSPQGAGANEKLFF	TGTGCCAGCAGTCCACAGGGGGCTGGGGCTAATGAAAAACTGTTTTTT
TRBV30	TRBJ1-5	.	TRBD1	CAWSDTGDQPQHF	TGTGCCTGGAGTGACACAGGGGATCAGCCCCAGCATTTT
TRBV7-3	TRBJ2-1	.	TRBD2	CASSPGLTSGYNEQFF	TGTGCCAGCAGCCCGGGACTAACATCCGGGTACAATGAGCAGTTCTTC
TRBV30	TRBJ1-2	.	.	CAWSVRRGGYTF	TGTGCCTGGAGTGTACGCAGGGGTGGCTACACCTTC
TRBV28	TRBJ2-7	.	TRBD1	CASRIPGQGSYEQYF	TGTGCCAGCAGAATCCCGGGACAGGGGAGTTACGAGCAGTACTTC
TRBV5-1	TRBJ1-2	.	.	CASSVEGHGYGYTF	TGCGCCAGCAGCGTGGAGGGGCATGGCTATGGCTACACCTTC
TRBV24-1	TRBJ2-7	.	TRBD1	CATSDSGTGVYEQYF	TGTGCCACCAGTGATTCCGGGACAGGGGTTTACGAGCAGTACTTC
TRBV27	TRBJ2-5	.	.	CASRGRGQETQYF	TGTGCCAGCAGGGGGCGTGGGCAAGAGACCCAGTACTTC
TRBV11-2	TRBJ1-1	.	.	CASSLVGGLKDTEAFF	TGTGCCAGCAGCTTAGTGGGGGGTTTGAAAGACACTGAAGCTTTCTTT
TRBV5-1	TRBJ2-1	once	TRBD2	CASRSGTSGSPYNEQFF	TGTGCCAGCAGATCCGGGACTAGCGGCTCCCCCTACAATGAGCAGTTCTTC
TRBV27	TRBJ2-1	.	TRBD2	CASSLSGLAGGYNEQFF	TGTGCCAGCAGTTTATCTGGGCTAGCGGGAGGTTACAATGAGCAGTTCTTC
TRBV10-2	TRBJ1-5	once	TRBD1	CASSESDRGIEPQHF	TGCGCCAGCAGTGAGTCGGACAGGGGGATAGAGCCCCAGCATTTT
TRBV27	TRBJ2-7	.	.	CATRGVYEQYF	TGTGCCACCCGGGGAGTCTACGAGCAGTACTTC
TRBV19	TRBJ2-7	once	TRBD1	CASSPGQGTYEQYF	TGTGCCAGTAGCCCGGGACAGGGTACCTACGAGCAGTACTTC
TRBV19	TRBJ1-5	.	.	CASSSPDYGRRTSWQPQHF	TGTGCCAGTAGTTCCCCGGATTATGGCAGGCGAACCTCTTGGCAGCCCCAGCATTTT
TRBV5-1	TRBJ2-1	.	TRBD2	CASSLGIAGSNYGNEQFF	TGCGCCAGCAGCTTGGGAATAGCGGGATCTAACTACGGCAATGAGCAGTTCTTC
TRBV19	TRBJ1-1	.	.	CASSIGGNTEAFF	TGTGCCAGTAGTATCGGCGGAAACACTGAAGCTTTCTTT
TRBV29-1	TRBJ2-7	.	TRBD1	CSVTQGAGEQYF	TGCAGCGTAACACAGGGGGCGGGCGAGCAGTACTTC
TRBV2	TRBJ1-5	.	.	CASSGAVENQPQHF	TGTGCCAGCAGTGGAGCCGTGGAGAATCAGCCCCAGCATTTT
TRBV6-5	TRBJ1-2	.	TRBD1	CASSWTGGGYGYTF	TGTGCCAGCAGTTGGACAGGGGGCGGCTATGGCTACACCTTC
TRBV9	TRBJ1-2	.	TRBD1	CASSVGTGGKFNYGYTF	TGTGCCAGCAGCGTAGGGACAGGGGGGAAGTTTAACTATGGCTACACCTTC
TRBV3-1/TRBV3-2	TRBJ2-2	.	TRBD2	CASSQDKAGERTGELFF	TGTGCCAGCAGCCAAGATAAGGCGGGAGAAAGGACCGGGGAGCTGTTTTTT
TRBV27	TRBJ1-5	few	.	CASSLAFDYSNQPQHF	TGTGCCAGCAGTTTGGCCTTTGATTATAGCAATCAGCCCCAGCATTTT
TRBV9	TRBJ2-6	.	.	CASSVGGSPPGANVLTF	TGTGCCAGCAGCGTAGGGGGCAGCCCTCCCGGGGCCAACGTCCTGACTTTC
TRBV20-1	TRBJ1-2	.	.	CSASGVSYGYTF	TGCAGTGCTAGTGGCGTCTCCTATGGCTACACCTTC
TRBV2	TRBJ2-7	.	.	CASRASYEQYF	TGTGCCAGCAGGGCCTCCTACGAGCAGTACTTC
TRBV5-1	TRBJ2-1	.	.	CASSLRGLAEWNEQFF	TGCGCCAGCAGCTTGCGGGGTCTGGCGGAATGGAATGAGCAGTTCTTC
TRBV1	TRBJ2-7	.	.	CTSSPRRETPSYEQYF	TGCACCAGCAGCCCCCGGCGGGAGACTCCCTCCTACGAGCAGTACTTC
TRBV5-1	TRBJ2-3	.	TRBD2	CASQAGGSVDTQYF	TGCGCCAGTCAGGCGGGGGGAAGTGTAGATACGCAGTATTTT
TRBV24-1	TRBJ1-4	.	TRBD1	CATSDHRGKGEKLFF	TGTGCCACCAGTGATCACAGGGGGAAGGGTGAAAAACTGTTTTTT
TRBV5-1	TRBJ2-1	.	TRBD1	CASSLRPGQGVNEQFF	TGCGCCAGCAGCTTGAGGCCGGGACAGGGTGTAAATGAGCAGTTCTTC
TRBV2	TRBJ1-2	.	.	CARVQRAGIYYGYTF	TGTGCCAGAGTTCAAAGGGCAGGGATCTACTATGGCTACACCTTC
TRBV30	TRBJ2-7	once	TRBD2	CAWSGSTSGRIYEQYF	TGTGCCTGGAGCGGATCGACTAGCGGGAGGATCTACGAGCAGTACTTC
TRBV5-1	TRBJ1-1	.	TRBD1	CASSQGQGDTEAFF	TGCGCCAGCAGCCAAGGACAGGGGGACACTGAAGCTTTCTTT
TRBV5-1	TRBJ2-3	.	TRBD2	CASSRGLGAQSDTQYF	TGCGCCAGCAGCCGAGGACTAGGCGCTCAATCAGATACGCAGTATTTT